This T cell receptor (beta chain) was profiled in a study of Ad26.COV2.S vaccination and SARS-CoV-2 variants (dated by TCRdb to about 2021). Study-level background: Donors in the vaccine arm were drawn from COV1001, a multicentre, randomized, double-blind, placebo-controlled phase I-IIa trial testing Ad26.COV2.S in healthy adults. Ad26.COV2.S was administered intramuscularly at a dose of 5x10^10 or 1x10^11 viral particles, either as one shot or as two shots given 56 days apart. Sequencing of the TCRbeta repertoire served to evaluate the specificity and breadth of SARS-CoV-2-reactive T cell receptors following Ad26.COV2.S vaccination. The TCR-sequenced set comprised about 32 samples: roughly 19 Ad26.COV2.S vaccine recipients, 5 placebo recipients and 8 SARS-CoV-2 convalescent individuals. Participants in the trial were split at random into five groups of five each, receiving low-dose or high-dose Ad26.COV2.S once or twice, or else placebo on both occasions. Investigators remained blinded to trial group allocation during experiments and outcome assessment.

TCRbeta CDR3 regions were sequenced with the immunoSEQ Assay. After extraction, genomic DNA underwent amplification by bias-controlled multiplex PCR, followed by high-throughput sequencing. The authors' pipeline ran thus. To quantify the absolute abundance of every unique TCRbeta CDR3 region, sequences were collapsed and filtered. T cell fraction was estimated by normalizing TCRbeta template counts to usable DNA, with usable DNA measured through amplification of reference genes found in all nucleated cells. Repertoire TCRs were annotated as SARS-CoV-2-specific by exact matching of V gene, CDR3 amino acid sequence and J gene to a known reactive TCR set. MIRA supplied the reference SARS-CoV-2 TCR set, which was filtered for enrichment in COVID-19-positive ImmuneCODE repertoires so that public or cross-reactive TCRs were removed. Using the MIRA antigens, annotated TCRs were further analysed by specific ORF or by position within an ORF. Depth was the summed frequency of annotated unique rearrangements, while breadth was defined as annotated unique rearrangements over total unique productive rearrangements. Group comparisons of TCR breadth used two-sided Wilcoxon rank-sum tests. The table comes from immuneACCESS by way of TCRdb, which keeps in-frame sequences with V and J called. Part of the clones is missing from these tables; in studies checked, under half for an unresolved V gene and the rest for unknown reasons. The DNA gave D and trimming, while V, J and clone size come from that table. This sample is represented by about 400,000 clones; roughly 90% of them were singletons. The ten most abundant clones make up about 2% of the sample.

This specimen's treatment or condition label, interpreted: roughly 19 received Ad26.COV2.S at low or high dose, single or two shots; about 5 received placebo; per-sample allocation not given. Repertoires of vaccine and placebo recipients were sequenced from samples collected on day 63 after the first injection. Between 29 July and 7 August 2020, Cohort 1b enrolled about 27 adults aged 18-55 years at one site in Boston, USA. Ad26.COV2.S was a replication-incompetent adenovirus type 26 vector expressing a prefusion-stabilized SARS-CoV-2 spike protein from the original Wuhan strain. The CDR3 goes from the cysteine to the phenylalanine over 13 residues. Only the CDR3 DNA is retained, 39 bases long and in frame from the first base. V is cut by 6 bases and J by 9 bases, and the space between the germline ends is 12 bases. CDR1 is given as PRHDT and CDR2 as FYEKMQ, both from the germline V gene (reference sequence).

As regards this clone: Its recognized antigen is unknown. Nothing much larger sits one base from this clone, and base qualities are not available.

What the study reported, not specific to this receptor: The study was not powered for comparison of responses between vaccine doses or regimens. Vaccine and placebo recipients had comparable non-spike TCR breadth, which fits with the vaccine containing only spike. After vaccination, spike-specific CD8+ and CD4+ T cell responses were reported to show substantial breadth. Ad26.COV2.S recipients had higher spike-specific TCR breadth than placebo recipients (P = 0.0014). The authors noted that the TCR breadth and depth analyses may have underestimated total T cell responses.

The rearranged chain carries TRBV13 and TRBJ1-6, and possibly TRBD1, on 5 matching bases. This clonotype was sampled from a person aged 18-60 years who received the Ad26.COV2.S COVID-19 vaccine or a placebo. Sequencing was performed on peripheral blood, taken in a trial of Ad26.COV2.S vaccine versus placebo. The CDR3 reads CASRQGASSPLHF. At the DNA level, the sequence is TGTGCCAGCAGGCAGGGAGCAAGTTCACCCCTCCACTTT. The variable domain in full, with residues beyond the CDR3 obtained from the reference TRBV13 and TRBJ1-6 genes, is AAGVIQSPRHLIKEKRETATLKCYPIPRHDTVYWYQQGPGQDPQFLISFYEKMQSDKGSIPDRFSAQQFSDYHSELNMSSLELGDSALYFCASRQGASSPLHFGNGTRLTVT.